This T cell receptor (beta chain) was obtained from a study of blood T cell repertoires in COVID-19. Study information: The study drew acute and convalescent COVID-19 samples from the United States, Italy and Spain. Sources were T cells, B-cell-depleted T cells, or PBMCs; the material itself was cDNA or gDNA.

In the original analysis: By means of reference gene primer amplification, nucleated cell counts were estimated. TCRdb keeps only in-frame clones here, not all; method: immunoSEQ multiplex PCR. That table is the source of V, J and clone size, and D and trimming were worked out from the DNA. The sample yields some 130,000 clones, around 81% seen once. The sample holds one count of this clone. This sequence originates from a human donor in a cohort sampled during active COVID-19. The sequencing input was peripheral blood.

The CDR3 is CASSLEGAYGYTF. For the CDR3, the DNA is TGTGCCAGCAGCTTGGAGGGGGCCTATGGCTACACCTTC. The chain carries TRBV5-4 and TRBJ1-2, with 7 positions matching TRBD1. The CDR3 covers 13 residues. J gave up 4 bases and V 0 bases, and 0 bases lay outside the gene matches. Germline CDR1 reads SGHNT; CDR2 reads YYREEE (reference sequence).